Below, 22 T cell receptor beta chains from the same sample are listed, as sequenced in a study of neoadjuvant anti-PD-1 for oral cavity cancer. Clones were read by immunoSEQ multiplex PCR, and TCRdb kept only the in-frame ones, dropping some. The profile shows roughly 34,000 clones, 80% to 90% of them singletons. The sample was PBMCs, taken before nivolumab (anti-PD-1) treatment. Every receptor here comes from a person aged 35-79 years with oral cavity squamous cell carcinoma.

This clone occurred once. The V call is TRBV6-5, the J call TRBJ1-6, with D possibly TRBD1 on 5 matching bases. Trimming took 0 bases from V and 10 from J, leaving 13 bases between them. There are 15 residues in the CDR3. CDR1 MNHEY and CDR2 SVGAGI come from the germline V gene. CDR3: CASSYSGQGFSPLHF. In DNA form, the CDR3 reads TGTGCCAGCAGTTACTCGGGGCAGGGCTTCTCACCCCTCCACTTT.

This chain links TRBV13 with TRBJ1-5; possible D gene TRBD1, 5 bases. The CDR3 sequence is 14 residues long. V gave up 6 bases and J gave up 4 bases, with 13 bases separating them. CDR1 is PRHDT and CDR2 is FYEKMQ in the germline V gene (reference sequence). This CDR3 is CASSYGTGNQPQHF. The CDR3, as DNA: TGTGCCAGCAGTTACGGGACTGGAAATCAGCCCCAGCATTTT.

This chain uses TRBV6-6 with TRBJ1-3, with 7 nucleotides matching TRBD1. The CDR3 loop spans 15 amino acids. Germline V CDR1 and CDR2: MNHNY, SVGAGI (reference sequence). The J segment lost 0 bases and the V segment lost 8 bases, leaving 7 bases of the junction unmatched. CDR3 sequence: CASGIGTASGNTIYF. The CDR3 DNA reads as TGTGCCAGCGGAATCGGGACAGCCTCTGGAAACACCATATATTTT.

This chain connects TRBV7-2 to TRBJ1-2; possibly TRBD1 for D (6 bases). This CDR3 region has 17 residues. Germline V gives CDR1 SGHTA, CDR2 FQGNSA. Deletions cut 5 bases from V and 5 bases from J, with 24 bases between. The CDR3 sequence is CASSPSTLRGLFYGYTF. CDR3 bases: TGTGCCAGCAGCCCCTCGACCCTCAGGGGCTTATTTTATGGCTACACCTTC. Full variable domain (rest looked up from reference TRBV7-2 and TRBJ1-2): GAGVSQSPSNKVTEKGKDVELRCDPISGHTALYWYRQSLGQGLEFLIYFQGNSAPDKSGLPSDRFSAERTGGSVSTLTIQRTQQEDSAVYLCASSPSTLRGLFYGYTFGSGTRLTVV.

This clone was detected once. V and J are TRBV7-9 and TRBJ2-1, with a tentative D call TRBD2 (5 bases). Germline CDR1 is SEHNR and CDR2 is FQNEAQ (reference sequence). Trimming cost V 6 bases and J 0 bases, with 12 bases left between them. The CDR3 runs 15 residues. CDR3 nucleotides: TGTGCCAGCAGGAAACTAGTGGTCTCCTACAATGAGCAGTTCTTC. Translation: CASRKLVVSYNEQFF.

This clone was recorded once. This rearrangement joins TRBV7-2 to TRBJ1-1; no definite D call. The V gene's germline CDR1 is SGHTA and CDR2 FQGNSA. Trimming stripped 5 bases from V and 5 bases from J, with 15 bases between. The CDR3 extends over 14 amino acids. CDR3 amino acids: CASSPLTWSTEAFF. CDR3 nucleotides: TGTGCCAGCAGCCCCTTGACCTGGTCAACTGAAGCTTTCTTT.

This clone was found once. Here the CDR3 DNA reads TGTGCCAGCAGCTATACCGGGACAGGGAGCGAGCAGTACTTC. It translates to CASSYTGTGSEQYF. The chain couples TRBV6-5 to TRBJ2-7; 9 bases line up with TRBD1. The CDR3 spans 14 residues. The germline CDR1 and CDR2 sequences are MNHEY and SVGAGI. V was pared by 6 bases and J by 6 bases, with 9 bases of the junction left unmatched.

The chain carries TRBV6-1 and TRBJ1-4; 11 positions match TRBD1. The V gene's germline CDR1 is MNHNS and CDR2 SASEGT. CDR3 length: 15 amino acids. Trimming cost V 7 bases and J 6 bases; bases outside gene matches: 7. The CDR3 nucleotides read TGTGCCAGCATCGGGACAGGGGGGTGGGATGAAAAACTGTTTTTT. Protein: CASIGTGGWDEKLFF.

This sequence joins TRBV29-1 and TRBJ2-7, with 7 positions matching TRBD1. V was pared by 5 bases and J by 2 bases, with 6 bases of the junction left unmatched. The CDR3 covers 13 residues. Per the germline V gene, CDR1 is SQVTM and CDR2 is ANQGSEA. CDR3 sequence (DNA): TGCAGCGTTCGCGACAGGGTTACCTACGAGCAGTACTTC. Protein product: CSVRDRVTYEQYF.

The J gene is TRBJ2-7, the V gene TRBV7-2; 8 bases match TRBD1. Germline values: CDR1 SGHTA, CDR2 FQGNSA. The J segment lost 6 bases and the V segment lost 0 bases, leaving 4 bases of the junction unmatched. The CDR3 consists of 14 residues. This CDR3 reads CASSLAAGGSEQYF. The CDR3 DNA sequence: TGTGCCAGCAGCTTAGCGGCAGGGGGCTCCGAGCAGTACTTC.

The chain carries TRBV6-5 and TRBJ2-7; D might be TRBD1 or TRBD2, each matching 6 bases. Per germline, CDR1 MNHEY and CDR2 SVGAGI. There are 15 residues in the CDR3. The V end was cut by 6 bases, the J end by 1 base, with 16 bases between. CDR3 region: CASRSIRGPSYEQYF. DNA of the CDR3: TGTGCCAGCAGGAGTATACGGGGGCCATCCTACGAGCAGTACTTC.

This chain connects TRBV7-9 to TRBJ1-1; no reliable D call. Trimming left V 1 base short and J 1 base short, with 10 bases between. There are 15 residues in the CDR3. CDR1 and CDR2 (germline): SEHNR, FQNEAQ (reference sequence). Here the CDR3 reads CASSLGGSSNTEAFF. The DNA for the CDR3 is TGTGCCAGCAGCTTAGGCGGCAGCTCGAACACTGAAGCTTTCTTT.

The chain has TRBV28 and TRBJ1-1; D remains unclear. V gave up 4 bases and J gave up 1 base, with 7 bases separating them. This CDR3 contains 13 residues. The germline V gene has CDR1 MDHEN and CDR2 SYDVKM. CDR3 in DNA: TGTGCCAGCAGTTGGCAGGCGAACACTGAAGCTTTCTTT. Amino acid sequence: CASSWQANTEAFF.

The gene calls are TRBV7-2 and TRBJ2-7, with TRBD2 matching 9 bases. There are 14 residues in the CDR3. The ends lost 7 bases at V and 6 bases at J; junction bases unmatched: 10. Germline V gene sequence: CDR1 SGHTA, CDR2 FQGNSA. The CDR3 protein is CASTSGSSGGEQYF. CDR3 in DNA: TGTGCCAGCACCTCAGGGAGTAGCGGGGGCGAGCAGTACTTC.

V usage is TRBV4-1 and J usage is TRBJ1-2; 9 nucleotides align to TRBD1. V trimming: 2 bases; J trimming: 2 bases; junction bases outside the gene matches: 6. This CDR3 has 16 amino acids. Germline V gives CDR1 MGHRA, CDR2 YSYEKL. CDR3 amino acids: CASSQLTGGENYGYTF. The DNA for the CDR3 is TGCGCCAGCAGCCAATTAACAGGGGGCGAGAACTATGGCTACACCTTC.

The CDR3 DNA reads TGTGCCAGCAGTCAGGGACTAGCGGGCACAGATACGCAGTATTTT. Its protein product is CASSQGLAGTDTQYF. V is TRBV2 and J is TRBJ2-3, with 11 nucleotides matching TRBD2. This CDR3 is 15 amino acids long. V lost 5 bases to trimming and J lost 1 base; unmatched junction nucleotides: 2. Germline CDR1 SNHLY, CDR2 FYNNEI.

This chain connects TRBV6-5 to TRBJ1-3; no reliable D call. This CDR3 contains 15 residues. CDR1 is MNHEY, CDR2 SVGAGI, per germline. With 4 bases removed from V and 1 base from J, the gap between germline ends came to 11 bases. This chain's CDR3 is CASSSPGRSGNTIYF. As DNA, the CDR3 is TGTGCCAGCAGTTCCCCCGGGAGGTCTGGAAACACCATATATTTT.

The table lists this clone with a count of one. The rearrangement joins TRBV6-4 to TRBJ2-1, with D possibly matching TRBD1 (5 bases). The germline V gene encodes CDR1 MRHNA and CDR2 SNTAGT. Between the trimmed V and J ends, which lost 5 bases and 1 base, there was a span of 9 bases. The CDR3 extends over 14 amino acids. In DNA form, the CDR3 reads TGTGCCAGCAGTACAGACAGTTCCTACAATGAGCAGTTCTTC. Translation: CASSTDSSYNEQFF.

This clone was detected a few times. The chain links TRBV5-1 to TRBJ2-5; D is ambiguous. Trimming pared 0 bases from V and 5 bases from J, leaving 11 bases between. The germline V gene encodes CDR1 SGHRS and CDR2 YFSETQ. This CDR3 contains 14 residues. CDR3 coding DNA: TGCGCCAGCAGCTTGGGACAAAGCTTGGAGACCCAGTACTTC. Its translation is CASSLGQSLETQYF.

The CDR3 spells CASSYSITGGSYEQYF. In DNA, the CDR3 is TGTGCCAGCAGTTACTCGATCACAGGGGGCTCCTACGAGCAGTACTTC. The genes are TRBV6-5 and TRBJ2-7; 8 nucleotides agree with TRBD1. The V and J ends lost 0 bases and 0 bases, in that order; junction bases with no gene match: 4. CDR1 and CDR2 from the germline V gene are MNHEY and SVGAGI. The CDR3 is 16 amino acids.

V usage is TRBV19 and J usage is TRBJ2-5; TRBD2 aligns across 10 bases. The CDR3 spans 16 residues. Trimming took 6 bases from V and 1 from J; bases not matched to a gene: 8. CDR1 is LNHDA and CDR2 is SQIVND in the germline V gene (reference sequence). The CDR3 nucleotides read TGTGCCAGTAGCCCCAGTCTAGCGGGGGCCCAAGAGACCCAGTACTTC. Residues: CASSPSLAGAQETQYF.

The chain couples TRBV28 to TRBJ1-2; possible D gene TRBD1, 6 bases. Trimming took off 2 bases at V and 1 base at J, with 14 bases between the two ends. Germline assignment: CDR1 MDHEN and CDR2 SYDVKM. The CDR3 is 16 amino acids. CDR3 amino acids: CASSLTGTQLNYGYTF. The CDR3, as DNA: TGTGCCAGCAGTTTAACCGGGACACAACTTAACTATGGCTACACCTTC.